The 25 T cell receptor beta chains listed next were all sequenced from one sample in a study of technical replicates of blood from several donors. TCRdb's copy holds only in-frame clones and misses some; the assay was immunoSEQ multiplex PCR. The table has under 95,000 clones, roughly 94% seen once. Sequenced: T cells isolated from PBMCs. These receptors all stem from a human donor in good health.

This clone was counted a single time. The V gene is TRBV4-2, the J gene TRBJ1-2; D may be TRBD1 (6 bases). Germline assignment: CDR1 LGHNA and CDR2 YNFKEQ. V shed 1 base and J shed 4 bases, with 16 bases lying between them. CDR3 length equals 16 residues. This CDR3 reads CASSQVDRDKAYGYTF. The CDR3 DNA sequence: TGTGCCAGCAGCCAAGTTGACCGGGACAAGGCCTATGGCTACACCTTC.

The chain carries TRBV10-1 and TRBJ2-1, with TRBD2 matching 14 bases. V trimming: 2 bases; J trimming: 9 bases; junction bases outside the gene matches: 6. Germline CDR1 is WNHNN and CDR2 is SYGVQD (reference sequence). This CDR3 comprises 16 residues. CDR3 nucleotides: TGCGCCAGCAGTGAGAGCGGGACTAGCGGGAGACGTGAGCAGTTCTTC. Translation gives CASSESGTSGRREQFF.

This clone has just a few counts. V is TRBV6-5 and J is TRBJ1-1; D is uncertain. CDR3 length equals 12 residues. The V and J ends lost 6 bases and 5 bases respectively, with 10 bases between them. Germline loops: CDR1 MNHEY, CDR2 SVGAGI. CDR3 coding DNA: TGTGCCAGCAGATCCCGAGGAACTGAAGCTTTCTTT. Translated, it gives CASRSRGTEAFF.

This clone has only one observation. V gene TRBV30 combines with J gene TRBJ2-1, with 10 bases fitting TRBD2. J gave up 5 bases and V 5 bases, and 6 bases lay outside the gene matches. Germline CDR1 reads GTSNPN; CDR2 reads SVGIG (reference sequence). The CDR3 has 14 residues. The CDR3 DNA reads TGTGCCTGGTGGGCTAGCGGGGGCCACAATGAGCAGTTCTTC. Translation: CAWWASGGHNEQFF.

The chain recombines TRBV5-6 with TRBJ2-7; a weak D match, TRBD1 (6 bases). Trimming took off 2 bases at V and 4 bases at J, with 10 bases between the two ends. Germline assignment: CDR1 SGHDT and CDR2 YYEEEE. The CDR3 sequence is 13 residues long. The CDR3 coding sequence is TGTGCCAGCAGCTTCGGAAGGGGGTACGAGCAGTACTTC. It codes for CASSFGRGYEQYF.

This CDR3 reads CASRPGRGRGEKLFF. The CDR3 bases are TGTGCCAGCAGGCCCGGGAGGGGACGGGGTGAAAAACTGTTTTTT. The rearrangement joins TRBV6-1 to TRBJ1-4; the D gene is possibly TRBD1 (5 bases). Germline assignment: CDR1 MNHNS and CDR2 SASEGT. The CDR3 runs to 15 residues. Trimming shortened V by 6 bases and J by 7 bases, and 18 bases separated the two germline ends.

The CDR3 reads CASSFGLAGGSSYEQYF. CDR3 DNA sequence: TGCGCCAGCAGCTTCGGACTAGCGGGAGGGTCCTCCTACGAGCAGTACTTC. This rearrangement joins TRBV5-1 to TRBJ2-7; TRBD2 matches 15 bases. Per the germline V gene, CDR1 is SGHRS and CDR2 is YFSETQ. V shed 2 bases and J 0 bases; nucleotides not matched to a gene: 3. The CDR3 loop spans 17 amino acids.

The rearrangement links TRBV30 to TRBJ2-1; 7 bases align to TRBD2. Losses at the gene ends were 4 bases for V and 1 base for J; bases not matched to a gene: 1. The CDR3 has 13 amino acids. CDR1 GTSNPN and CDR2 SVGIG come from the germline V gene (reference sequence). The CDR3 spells CAWTSGSYNEQFF. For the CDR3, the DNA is TGTGCCTGGACTAGCGGATCCTACAATGAGCAGTTCTTC.

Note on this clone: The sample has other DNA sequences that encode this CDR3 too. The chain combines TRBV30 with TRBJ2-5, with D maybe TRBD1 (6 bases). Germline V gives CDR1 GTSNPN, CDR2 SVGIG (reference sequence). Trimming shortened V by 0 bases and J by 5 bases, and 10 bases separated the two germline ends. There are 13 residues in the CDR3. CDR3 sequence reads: CAWSVQGEETQYF. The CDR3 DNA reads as TGTGCCTGGAGTGTACAGGGAGAGGAGACCCAGTACTTC.

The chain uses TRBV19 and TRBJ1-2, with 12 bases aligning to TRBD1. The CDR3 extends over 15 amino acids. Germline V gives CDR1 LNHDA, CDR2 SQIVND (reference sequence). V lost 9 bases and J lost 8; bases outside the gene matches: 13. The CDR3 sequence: CASFRPGQGAGGYTF. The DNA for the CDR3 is TGTGCCAGCTTCCGCCCGGGACAGGGGGCAGGAGGCTACACCTTC.

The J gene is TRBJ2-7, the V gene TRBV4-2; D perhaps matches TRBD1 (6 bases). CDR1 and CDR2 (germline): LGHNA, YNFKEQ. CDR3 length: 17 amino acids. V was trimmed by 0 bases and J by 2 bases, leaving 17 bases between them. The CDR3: CASSQDQWDTLTYEQYF. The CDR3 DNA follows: TGTGCCAGCAGCCAAGATCAGTGGGACACCCTCACCTACGAGCAGTACTTC.

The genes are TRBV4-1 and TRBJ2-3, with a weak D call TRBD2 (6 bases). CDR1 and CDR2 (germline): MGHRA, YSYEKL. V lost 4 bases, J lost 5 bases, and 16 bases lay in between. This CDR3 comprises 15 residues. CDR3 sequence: CASSLSRSEGDTQYF. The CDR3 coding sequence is TGCGCCAGCAGCCTTTCAAGGTCGGAGGGAGATACGCAGTATTTT.

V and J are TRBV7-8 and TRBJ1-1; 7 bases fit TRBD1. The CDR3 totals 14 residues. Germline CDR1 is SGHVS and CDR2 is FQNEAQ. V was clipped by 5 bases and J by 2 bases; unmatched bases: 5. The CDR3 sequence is CASSSAGGNTEAFF. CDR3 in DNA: TGTGCCAGCAGCAGCGCAGGGGGTAACACTGAAGCTTTCTTT.

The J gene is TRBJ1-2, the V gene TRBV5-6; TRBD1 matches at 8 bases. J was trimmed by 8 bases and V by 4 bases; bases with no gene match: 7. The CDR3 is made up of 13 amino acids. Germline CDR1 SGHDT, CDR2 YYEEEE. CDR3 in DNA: TGTGCCAGCAGCATCCCGGGGGACAGGGGCTACACCTTC. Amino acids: CASSIPGDRGYTF. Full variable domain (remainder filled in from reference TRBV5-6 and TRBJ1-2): DAGVTQSPTHLIKTRGQQVTLRCSPKSGHDTVSWYQQALGQGPQFIFQYYEEEERQRGNFPDRFSGHQFPNYSSELNVNALLLGDSALYLCASSIPGDRGYTFGSGTRLTVV.

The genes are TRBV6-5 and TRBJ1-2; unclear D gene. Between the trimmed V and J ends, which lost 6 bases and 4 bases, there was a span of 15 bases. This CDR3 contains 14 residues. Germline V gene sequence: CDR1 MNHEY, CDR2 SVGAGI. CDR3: CASSLGGQLYGYTF. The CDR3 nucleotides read TGTGCCAGCAGCCTAGGAGGGCAGCTCTATGGCTACACCTTC.

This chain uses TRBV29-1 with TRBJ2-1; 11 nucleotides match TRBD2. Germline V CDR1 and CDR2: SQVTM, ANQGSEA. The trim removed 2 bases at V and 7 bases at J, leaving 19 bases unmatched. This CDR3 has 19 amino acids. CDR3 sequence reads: CSVELYSISTSGIGNEQFF. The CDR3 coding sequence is TGCAGCGTTGAACTGTATTCCATCTCGACTAGCGGGATAGGGAATGAGCAGTTCTTC.

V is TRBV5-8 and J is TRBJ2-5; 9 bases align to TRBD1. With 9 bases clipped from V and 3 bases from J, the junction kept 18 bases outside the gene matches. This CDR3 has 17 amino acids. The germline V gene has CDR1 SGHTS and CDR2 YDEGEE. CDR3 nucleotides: TGTGCCACCCGGACAGGGGACGCAGCGTGGTGGAAAGAGACCCAGTACTTC. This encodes CATRTGDAAWWKETQYF.

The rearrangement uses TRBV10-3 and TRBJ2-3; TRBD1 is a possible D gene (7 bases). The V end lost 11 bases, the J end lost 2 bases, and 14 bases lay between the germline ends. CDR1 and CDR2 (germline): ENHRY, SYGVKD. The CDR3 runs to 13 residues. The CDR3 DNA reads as TGTGCCTCGGGGGACAGAGACACAGATACGCAGTATTTT. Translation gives CASGDRDTDTQYF.

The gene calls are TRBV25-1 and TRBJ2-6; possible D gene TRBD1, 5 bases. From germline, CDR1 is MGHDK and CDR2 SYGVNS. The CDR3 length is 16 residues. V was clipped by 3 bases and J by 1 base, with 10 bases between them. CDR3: CASSDQTGSGANVLTF. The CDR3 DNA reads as TGTGCCAGCAGTGACCAAACAGGATCTGGGGCCAACGTCCTGACTTTC.

This CDR3 reads CASSPLNADNGPGELFF. CDR3 nucleotide sequence: TGTGCCAGCTCACCACTCAACGCGGACAACGGACCCGGGGAGCTGTTTTTT. The chain is built from TRBV18 and TRBJ2-2; D perhaps matches TRBD1 (5 bases). CDR1 and CDR2 from the germline V gene are KGHSH and LQKENI. This CDR3 is built from 17 residues. V was cut by 1 base and J by 6 bases, with 18 bases left in between.

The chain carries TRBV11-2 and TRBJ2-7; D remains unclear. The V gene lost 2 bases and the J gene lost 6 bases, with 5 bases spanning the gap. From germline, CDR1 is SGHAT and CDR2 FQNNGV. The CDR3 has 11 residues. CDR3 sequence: CASSLWAEQYF. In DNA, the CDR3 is TGTGCCAGCAGCTTATGGGCCGAGCAGTACTTC.

The CDR3 DNA reads TGTGCCAGCAGCCAAGATGTGGCCGCCCAGACAACTGAGCAGTTCTTC. Amino acids: CASSQDVAAQTTEQFF. The V and J genes are TRBV4-2 and TRBJ2-1; D not resolved. Trimming stripped 0 bases from V and 9 bases from J, with 18 bases between. Germline V lookup: CDR1 LGHNA, CDR2 YNFKEQ. The CDR3 covers 16 residues.

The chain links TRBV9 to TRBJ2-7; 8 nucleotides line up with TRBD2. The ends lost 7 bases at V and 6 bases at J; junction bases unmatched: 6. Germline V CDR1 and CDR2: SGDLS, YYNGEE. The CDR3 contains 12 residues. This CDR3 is CASGGSGVEQYF. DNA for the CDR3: TGTGCCAGCGGCGGTAGCGGGGTCGAGCAGTACTTC.

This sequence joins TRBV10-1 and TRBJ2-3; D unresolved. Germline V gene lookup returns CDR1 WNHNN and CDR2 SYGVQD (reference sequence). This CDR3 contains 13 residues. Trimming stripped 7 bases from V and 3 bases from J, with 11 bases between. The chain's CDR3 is CASKDTLTDTQYF. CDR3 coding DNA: TGCGCCAGCAAAGACACTCTTACAGATACGCAGTATTTT.

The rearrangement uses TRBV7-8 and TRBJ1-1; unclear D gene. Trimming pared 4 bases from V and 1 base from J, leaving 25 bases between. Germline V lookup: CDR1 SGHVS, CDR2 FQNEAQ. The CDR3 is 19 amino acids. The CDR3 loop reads CASSYRAKYGRGQNTEAFF. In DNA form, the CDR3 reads TGTGCCAGCAGCTATCGGGCGAAGTATGGGAGAGGGCAGAACACTGAAGCTTTCTTT.